These 9 T cell receptor beta chains came from one sample sequenced in a study of blood T cell repertoires in COVID-19. TCRdb's copy holds only in-frame clones and misses some; the assay was immunoSEQ multiplex PCR. Of 40,000 or so clones in the sample, approximately 90% were seen once. Sequences were obtained from peripheral blood. The source is a man aged 30 to 45 with active or convalescent COVID-19.

The V call is TRBV7-8, the J call TRBJ2-7; 8 bases match TRBD1. This CDR3 spans 13 amino acids. V was clipped by 3 bases and J by 6 bases; unmatched bases: 4. The germline CDR1 and CDR2 sequences are SGHVS and FQNEAQ. This CDR3 is CASSLRQGIEQYF. DNA for the CDR3: TGTGCCAGCAGCTTGAGACAGGGGATCGAGCAGTACTTC.

The V gene is TRBV10-3, the J gene TRBJ2-7, with a possible D match to TRBD1 (6 bases). This CDR3 is 12 amino acids long. Germline V gene lookup returns CDR1 ENHRY and CDR2 SYGVKD. Trimming pared 10 bases from V and 6 bases from J, leaving 16 bases between. CDR3 nucleotides: TGTGCCACGGCGGAGGACAGCTTCGAGCAGTACGTC. Amino acid sequence: CATAEDSFEQYV.

The J gene is TRBJ1-1, the V gene TRBV5-1; TRBD1 might be the D (6 bases). The CDR3 sequence is 16 residues long. Germline CDR1 is SGHRS and CDR2 is YFSETQ. The V end was cut by 0 bases, the J end by 5 bases, with 17 bases between. CDR3 amino acids: CASSLDFRGRETEAFF. CDR3 nucleotides: TGCGCCAGCAGCTTGGATTTCAGGGGTCGAGAAACTGAAGCTTTCTTT.

V is TRBV7-2 and J is TRBJ1-2; no definite D call. Germline values: CDR1 SGHTA, CDR2 FQGNSA. Deletions cut 4 bases from V and 2 bases from J, with 14 bases between. The length of the CDR3 is 15 residues. CDR3 DNA sequence: TGTGCCAGCAGCTCACAAGAGCGGACGAACTATGGCTACACCTTC. Protein product: CASSSQERTNYGYTF.

The genes are TRBV28 and TRBJ1-6, with TRBD1 identical over 9 bases. Germline V gene sequence: CDR1 MDHEN, CDR2 SYDVKM. The CDR3 covers 17 residues. V lost 5 bases, J lost 9 bases, and 14 bases stayed unmatched. The CDR3 sequence is CASSPTPKTGGGSPLHF. The CDR3 nucleotides are TGTGCCAGCAGTCCCACCCCGAAGACAGGGGGAGGTTCACCCCTCCACTTT.

CDR3 bases: TGTGCCAGCAGTGACCTTGGATCAGGGAGGAACTATGGCTACACCTTC. Its translation: CASSDLGSGRNYGYTF. This chain uses TRBV25-1 with TRBJ1-2; possible D gene TRBD1, 5 bases. This CDR3 region has 16 residues. V lost 3 bases and J lost 2, with 16 bases in between. From germline, CDR1 is MGHDK and CDR2 SYGVNS.

V gene TRBV18 combines with J gene TRBJ2-3, with D tentatively TRBD1 (6 bases). This CDR3 region has 16 residues. Germline lookup yields CDR1 KGHSH and CDR2 LQKENI. Trimming shortened V by 5 bases and J by 4 bases, and 19 bases separated the two germline ends. The CDR3 sequence is CASSTPTGPHPDTQYF. The CDR3 DNA reads as TGTGCCAGCTCAACTCCGACAGGACCCCACCCAGATACGCAGTATTTT.

The chain joins TRBV11-2 to TRBJ2-5; maybe TRBD2 (6 bases). This CDR3 region has 15 residues. The V gene lost 0 bases and the J gene lost 2 bases, with 10 bases spanning the gap. The germline CDR1 and CDR2 sequences are SGHAT and FQNNGV. The CDR3 bases are TGTGCCAGCAGCTTAGACGGACTACCTCAAGAGACCCAGTACTTC. It is translated as CASSLDGLPQETQYF.

The V and J genes are TRBV7-2 and TRBJ2-1; no firm D call. V lost 0 bases and J lost 8, with 11 bases in between. Germline-derived CDR1 and CDR2 are SGHTA and FQGNSA. CDR3 size: 14 residues. In DNA form, the CDR3 reads TGTGCCAGCAGCTTAGCACGGAAGCGCCATGAGCAGTTCTTC. It encodes CASSLARKRHEQFF.